These T cell receptor beta chains were read from a single sample in a study of technical replicates of blood from several donors. Generated by immunoSEQ multiplex PCR, the TCRdb table keeps only in-frame clones and is missing some. The profile shows over 90,000 clones, 95% of them singletons. The specimen was T cells isolated from PBMCs. These receptor sequences come from a human donor in good health. CDR3s include the opening cysteine and the closing phenylalanine or tryptophan. A D gene is named only where the DNA matches it firmly.

d_call	v_call	j_call	cdr3_aa
TRBD1	TRBV7-6	TRBJ1-1	CASSDYRGSHGTEAFF
NA	TRBV15	TRBJ2-5	CATSRGGGFGETQYF
NA	TRBV28	TRBJ1-1	CASSFGGTEAFF
TRBD1	TRBV6-6	TRBJ1-6	CASSPQGSSYNSPLHF
TRBD1	TRBV4-1	TRBJ1-6	CASSQLLQGNSPLHF
NA	TRBV5-1	TRBJ2-5	CASSLSPGRGSETQYF
NA	TRBV19	TRBJ2-1	CASSIAPGHNEQFF
NA	TRBV5-1	TRBJ2-3	CASSLFGGGVATDTQYF
NA	TRBV11-2	TRBJ1-6	CASSRGSGSPLHF
NA	TRBV27	TRBJ2-7	CASSLNPALGQYF
TRBD2	TRBV4-1	TRBJ2-3	CASSLERASGGDTQYF
NA	TRBV19	TRBJ2-3	CASLDSSSTDTQYF
NA	TRBV18	TRBJ1-5	CASSPNDGSNQPQHF
TRBD2	TRBV28	TRBJ2-1	CASNGRVAYNEQFF
NA	TRBV10-3	TRBJ2-7	CAISQGSEQYF
NA	TRBV18	TRBJ2-1	CASSPLQLGNEQFF
NA	TRBV6-1	TRBJ2-2	CASMRSTGELFF
NA	TRBV11-2	TRBJ2-2	CASSLPGAGELFF
TRBD1	TRBV5-4	TRBJ1-2	CASSLIGQGNGYTF
TRBD1	TRBV5-4	TRBJ2-7	CASSSRDRGYEQYF